This T cell receptor (beta chain) originates from a study of cytomegalovirus exposure and HLA in healthy donors. Overall study: Membership in the Caucasian-associated ancestry cluster was found for about 80% of almost 400 genotyped donors.

With 4 bases clipped from V and 7 bases from J, the junction kept 10 bases outside the gene matches. Germline loops: CDR1 SGDLS, CDR2 YYNGEE. The CDR3 is made up of 15 amino acids. This PCR relied on a set of 60 Vbeta primers and 13 Jbeta primers. The protocol was immunoSEQ multiplex PCR, while the TCRdb copy is restricted to in-frame clones and leaves out a portion. The table includes roughly 120,000 clones, 80% detected once. The TCR sequence derives from a male donor in good health and CMV-seronegative. The chain uses TRBV9 and TRBJ1-4; 7 positions agree with TRBD1. Source material: PBMCs. CDR3 protein: CASSPRQGFGEKLFF. In nucleotides, the CDR3 is TGTGCCAGCAGCCCGCGACAGGGCTTTGGTGAAAAACTGTTTTTT.